This paragraph covers one T cell receptor beta chain sequence. V shed 4 bases and J shed 2 bases, with 12 bases lying between them. The germline CDR1 and CDR2 sequences are SGHRS and YFSETQ. The length of the CDR3 is 14 residues. The data originate from a study of blood T cell repertoires in COVID-19. Sequencing used immunoSEQ multiplex PCR; TCRdb keeps in-frame clones, though not all of them. The repertoire consists of 200,000 to 300,000 clones, with approximately 89% occurring once and the leading ten covering over 2%. This TCR was recovered from a middle-aged woman with acute COVID-19. Sequenced input: PBMCs or T cells enriched from blood (not recorded which). V is TRBV5-1 and J is TRBJ2-5; D is unclear. The CDR3 loop is CASSPKQLQETQYF. The CDR3, as DNA: TGCGCCAGCAGCCCTAAACAGCTTCAAGAGACCCAGTACTTC.